A single sample gave rise to the 26 T cell receptor beta chains below, sequenced in a study of shared clonotypes between healthy human individuals. Assay: immunoSEQ multiplex PCR; the TCRdb copy retains only in-frame clones and omits some. The sample records a few million clones, around 92% being singletons. Sequencing input: naive CD4+ T cells from PBMCs. Subset: CD45RA+ positively selected. The receptors were sampled from a man between 18 and 29 years old in good health. Some clones in this sample may be carry-over from other donors' samples.

This chain joins TRBV4-1 and TRBJ2-1; 7 nucleotides match TRBD1. The V gene's germline CDR1 is MGHRA and CDR2 YSYEKL. The V gene end was trimmed by 5 bases and the J gene end by 11 bases; junction bases not matched to a gene: 12. The CDR3 loop spans 14 amino acids. CDR3 nucleotides: TGCGCCAGCAGCGATCTACTGACAGGGATGAAGCAGTTCTTC. It is translated as CASSDLLTGMKQFF.

The chain employs TRBV5-4 and TRBJ2-1; tentative D call: TRBD1 (6 bases). CDR3 length equals 14 residues. Germline CDR1 SGHNT, CDR2 YYREEE (reference sequence). Deletions cut 6 bases from V and 8 bases from J, with 18 bases between. CDR3 protein: CASKRQAQGDEQFF. As DNA, the CDR3 is TGTGCCAGCAAAAGACAGGCCCAAGGCGATGAGCAGTTCTTC.

This clone was found once. V usage is TRBV9 and J usage is TRBJ2-7, with TRBD2 matching 14 bases. The ends lost 0 bases at V and 3 bases at J; junction bases unmatched: 8. The germline V gene encodes CDR1 SGDLS and CDR2 YYNGEE. The CDR3 extends over 18 amino acids. Written as DNA, the CDR3 is TGTGCCAGCAGCGTAGCGTCAGCGGGGACTAGCGGGAGCTACGAGCAGTACTTC. Residues: CASSVASAGTSGSYEQYF. Combining the CDR3 with reference TRBV9 and TRBJ2-7 gives the whole variable domain DSGVTQTPKHLITATGQRVTLRCSPRSGDLSVYWYQQSLDQGLQFLIQYYNGEERAKGNILERFSAQQFPDLHSELNLSSLELGDSALYFCASSVASAGTSGSYEQYFGPGTRLTVT.

A remark on this clone: The same CDR3 is also encoded by other DNA sequences in this sample. The CDR3 DNA reads TGCGCCAGCAGCTTCGGGACTAGCGGAAGCACAGATACGCAGTATTTT. It specifies CASSFGTSGSTDTQYF. The V call is TRBV5-1, the J call TRBJ2-3, with 11 bases fitting TRBD2. The V and J ends lost 2 bases and 0 bases, in that order; junction bases with no gene match: 2. This CDR3 has 16 amino acids. Germline loops: CDR1 SGHRS, CDR2 YFSETQ.

The rearrangement links TRBV5-5 to TRBJ2-7, with 12 positions matching TRBD2. The trim removed 4 bases at V and 2 bases at J, leaving 7 bases unmatched. This CDR3 comprises 16 residues. CDR1 and CDR2 from the germline V gene are SGHKS and YYEKEE (reference sequence). This CDR3 is CASSAYGLAGPYEQYF. For the CDR3, the DNA is TGTGCCAGCAGCGCTTATGGACTAGCGGGACCCTACGAGCAGTACTTC.

As DNA, the CDR3 is TGTGCCACCTCGTTAGGATCCTACGAGCAGTACTTC. The encoded protein is CATSLGSYEQYF. This sequence joins TRBV6-1 and TRBJ2-7; D is uncertain. Germline V gene lookup returns CDR1 MNHNS and CDR2 SASEGT. V lost 10 bases and J lost 1, with 11 bases in between. This CDR3 comprises 12 residues.

This clone was picked up one time. The chain employs TRBV25-1 and TRBJ2-3; D may be TRBD2 (5 bases). V was shortened by 1 base and J by 5 bases, with 10 bases between the two germline ends. The CDR3 totals 14 residues. Per germline, CDR1 MGHDK and CDR2 SYGVNS. CDR3 region: CASSEFQAGDTQYF. CDR3 nucleotides: TGTGCCAGCAGTGAATTTCAGGCGGGAGATACGCAGTATTTT.

The rearrangement links TRBV7-2 to TRBJ2-7; TRBD2 might be the D (6 bases). Germline V gene data show CDR1 as SGHTA and CDR2 as FQGNSA. The CDR3 has 15 amino acids. Between the trimmed V and J ends, which lost 0 bases and 9 bases, there was a span of 18 bases. This CDR3 is CASSLAGTQLLAQYF. The CDR3 bases are TGTGCCAGCAGCTTAGCGGGGACTCAATTACTGGCGCAGTACTTC.

This rearrangement joins TRBV6-6 to TRBJ2-1, with 7 nucleotides matching TRBD2. With V trimmed by 5 bases and J by 4 bases, 11 bases remained unmatched. The CDR3 is made up of 16 amino acids. CDR1 is MNHNY and CDR2 is SVGAGI in the germline V gene (reference sequence). DNA for the CDR3: TGTGCCAGCAGTGGACTTCTAGCGGAAGTTTACAATGAGCAGTTCTTC. The encoded protein is CASSGLLAEVYNEQFF.

This clone was found a few times. J is TRBJ1-4 and V is TRBV2; D unclear. Germline CDR1 SNHLY, CDR2 FYNNEI. The CDR3 contains 12 residues. V dropped 8 bases and J dropped 9 bases, with 13 bases sitting between them. The CDR3 loop reads CASRLPVQKLFF. CDR3 nucleotide sequence: TGTGCCAGCCGCCTTCCGGTGCAAAAACTGTTTTTT.

The rearrangement joins TRBV27 to TRBJ1-6; TRBD1 aligns across 7 bases. In germline, CDR1 is MNHEY, CDR2 SMNVEV (reference sequence). The ends lost 8 bases at V and 13 bases at J; junction bases unmatched: 14. CDR3 length: 14 residues. CDR3 DNA sequence: TGTGCCAGCCAACAGGGGCCGGGGGTTTCGCCCCTCCACTTT. Translated, it gives CASQQGPGVSPLHF.

The chain carries TRBV29-1 and TRBJ1-4; 7 bases agree with TRBD1. The germline V gene encodes CDR1 SQVTM and CDR2 ANQGSEA. The CDR3 totals 13 residues. The V gene end was trimmed by 7 bases and the J gene end by 4 bases; junction bases not matched to a gene: 6. The chain's CDR3 is CSGRDRNNEKLFF. CDR3 in DNA: TGCAGCGGCCGGGACAGAAATAATGAAAAACTGTTTTTT.

This chain uses TRBV5-4 with TRBJ2-2, with D possibly matching TRBD2 (5 bases). Per germline, CDR1 SGHNT and CDR2 YYREEE (reference sequence). V lost 1 base, J lost 2 bases, and 12 bases lay in between. This CDR3 is 16 amino acids long. The CDR3 sequence is CASSLIRSGNTGELFF. The CDR3 coding sequence is TGTGCCAGCAGCTTGATTCGCAGCGGAAACACCGGGGAGCTGTTTTTT. Full variable domain (missing parts from reference TRBV5-4 and TRBJ2-2): ETGVTQSPTHLIKTRGQQVTLRCSSQSGHNTVSWYQQALGQGPQFIFQYYREEENGRGNFPPRFSGLQFPNYSSELNVNALELDDSALYLCASSLIRSGNTGELFFGEGSRLTVL.

The chain joins TRBV5-1 to TRBJ2-3; D is ambiguous. CDR3 size: 15 residues. The V gene lost 0 bases and the J gene lost 2 bases, with 10 bases spanning the gap. The V gene's germline CDR1 is SGHRS and CDR2 YFSETQ. This chain's CDR3 is CASSLAPIYTDTQYF. The CDR3 nucleotides read TGCGCCAGCAGCTTGGCCCCCATATACACAGATACGCAGTATTTT.

This chain links TRBV7-6 with TRBJ2-1; the D is unclear. V was cut by 5 bases and J by 1 base, with 9 bases left in between. From germline, CDR1 is SGHVS and CDR2 FNYEAQ. CDR3 length equals 14 residues. The chain's CDR3 is CASSPTQSYNEQFF. The CDR3 bases are TGTGCCAGCAGCCCAACGCAATCCTACAATGAGCAGTTCTTC.

The chain combines TRBV9 with TRBJ1-3, with D possibly matching TRBD1 (5 bases). V shed 1 base and J shed 8 bases, with 13 bases lying between them. CDR1 is SGDLS, CDR2 YYNGEE, per germline. This CDR3 region has 14 residues. CDR3 residues: CASSVKGIGDTIYF. As DNA, the CDR3 is TGTGCCAGCAGCGTAAAGGGGATCGGGGACACCATATATTTT.

V and J are TRBV5-1 and TRBJ2-1; the match to TRBD2 covers 8 bases. From germline, CDR1 is SGHRS and CDR2 YFSETQ. CDR3 size: 16 residues. J gave up 2 bases and V 4 bases, and 8 bases lay outside the gene matches. The CDR3 sequence: CASSAVAGSPYNEQFF. CDR3 sequence (DNA): TGCGCCAGCAGCGCCGTAGCGGGGAGCCCCTACAATGAGCAGTTCTTC.

In the case of this clone: The sample holds other DNA sequences that translate to the same CDR3. The chain carries TRBV18 and TRBJ2-5, with D perhaps TRBD1 or TRBD2 (5 bases each). V dropped 3 bases and J dropped 5 bases, with 13 bases sitting between them. The CDR3 totals 14 residues. Germline-derived CDR1 and CDR2 are KGHSH and LQKENI. CDR3 DNA: TGTGCCAGCTCACCGCTGAGAGGGGAGGAGACCCAGTACTTC. Protein: CASSPLRGEETQYF.

The V call is TRBV27, the J call TRBJ2-7; D gene uncertain. The length of the CDR3 is 16 residues. Trimming cost V 3 bases and J 6 bases, with 21 bases left between them. CDR1 and CDR2 from the germline V gene are MNHEY and SMNVEV (reference sequence). CDR3 coding DNA: TGTGCCAGCAGTTTTGCCAGGTGGAGCAAAACCACCGAGCAGTACTTC. This gives the protein CASSFARWSKTTEQYF.

The chain combines TRBV9 with TRBJ2-1, with 8 bases aligning to TRBD2. V lost 4 bases, J lost 7 bases, and 10 bases stayed unmatched. Germline CDR1 is SGDLS and CDR2 is YYNGEE. This CDR3 has 15 residues. DNA for the CDR3: TGTGCCAGCAGCCCCGGGAGGGCCGGTTTGAATGAGCAGTTCTTC. This codes for CASSPGRAGLNEQFF.

CDR3 loop: CASSERGQGSAYEQYF. The CDR3 nucleotides are TGTGCCAGCAGTGAACGGGGACAGGGATCGGCCTACGAGCAGTACTTC. The chain combines TRBV6-1 with TRBJ2-7, with 9 bases aligning to TRBD1. The CDR3 runs 16 residues. J lost 2 bases, V lost 2 bases, and 7 bases had no gene match. Per the germline V gene, CDR1 is MNHNS and CDR2 is SASEGT.

J is TRBJ1-1 and V is TRBV6-5, with D possibly TRBD1 on 6 matching bases. The V end lost 2 bases, the J end lost 4 bases, and 11 bases lay between the germline ends. The CDR3 totals 14 residues. Per the germline V gene, CDR1 is MNHEY and CDR2 is SVGAGI. The CDR3 loop reads CASSYGVGGTEAFF. Written as DNA, the CDR3 is TGTGCCAGCAGTTACGGAGTAGGGGGCACTGAAGCTTTCTTT.

This chain connects TRBV18 to TRBJ1-1, with 10 bases lining up with TRBD1. V was clipped by 3 bases and J by 2 bases; unmatched bases: 6. CDR1 KGHSH and CDR2 LQKENI come from the germline V gene. This CDR3 comprises 16 residues. The CDR3 DNA is TGTGCCAGCTCACCCCGACAGGGGGCGGACAACACTGAAGCTTTCTTT. This codes for CASSPRQGADNTEAFF.

This sequence joins TRBV5-6 and TRBJ2-5, with D tentatively TRBD1 (6 bases). Germline loops: CDR1 SGHDT, CDR2 YYEEEE. Deletions cut 0 bases from V and 7 bases from J, with 13 bases between. The CDR3 consists of 14 residues. The DNA for the CDR3 is TGTGCCAGCAGCTTGGTAGCCAGGGGTGGGACCCAGTACTTC. Translated: CASSLVARGGTQYF.

This chain uses TRBV28 with TRBJ2-1, with D maybe TRBD2 (6 bases). The germline gives CDR1 MDHEN, CDR2 SYDVKM. Trimming shortened V by 7 bases and J by 6 bases, and 19 bases separated the two germline ends. This CDR3 has 15 amino acids. The CDR3 protein is CASTPQALGGNEQFF. As DNA, the CDR3 is TGTGCCAGCACCCCCCAGGCCCTCGGGGGCAATGAGCAGTTCTTC.

The V call is TRBV7-9, the J call TRBJ2-7; TRBD2 agrees at 12 bases. Losses at the gene ends were 4 bases for V and 1 base for J; bases not matched to a gene: 2. This CDR3 contains 15 residues. Germline CDR1 is SEHNR and CDR2 is FQNEAQ (reference sequence). This CDR3 is CASSSGTSGSYEQYF. CDR3 DNA: TGTGCCAGCAGCTCCGGGACTAGCGGGTCCTACGAGCAGTACTTC.